The 24 T cell receptor beta chains below come from one sample, sequenced in a study of blood T cell repertoires in COVID-19. Clones were read by immunoSEQ multiplex PCR, and TCRdb kept only the in-frame ones, dropping some. The table includes 150,000 to 200,000 clones, approximately 90% detected once. The sample consisted of peripheral blood. These receptors were taken from a woman aged 80 or over in a cohort sampled during active or convalescent COVID-19.

This clone was observed a single time. The chain uses TRBV5-8 and TRBJ2-1; the match to TRBD2 covers 10 bases. The CDR3 spans 15 residues. Germline V gene data show CDR1 as SGHTS and CDR2 as YDEGEE. V shed 4 bases and J 5 bases; nucleotides not matched to a gene: 6. In DNA, the CDR3 is TGTGCCAGCAGCCTTGGACTAGCGGTAGACAATGAGCAGTTCTTC. Residues: CASSLGLAVDNEQFF. Using reference TRBV5-8 and TRBJ2-1 for the parts outside the CDR3, the full variable domain is EAGVTQSPTHLIKTRGQQATLRCSPISGHTSVYWYQQALGLGLQFLLWYDEGEERNRGNFPPRFSGRQFPNYSSELNVNALELEDSALYLCASSLGLAVDNEQFFGPGTRLTVL.

V and J are TRBV12-3 or TRBV12-4 and TRBJ1-1, with 7 bases aligning to TRBD1. Trimming took 5 bases from V and 3 from J; bases not matched to a gene: 3. The CDR3 contains 13 residues. The CDR3 nucleotides read TGTGCCAGCAGTGACAGGGAGGACACTGAAGCTTTCTTT. Translation: CASSDREDTEAFF.

V gene TRBV5-8 combines with J gene TRBJ2-2; D possibly corresponds to TRBD1 (5 bases). The CDR3 length is 14 residues. Trimming left V 5 bases short and J 5 bases short, with 13 bases between. Germline CDR1 and CDR2: SGHTS and YDEGEE. The CDR3 loop is CASRSQGWTGELFF. CDR3 DNA sequence: TGTGCCAGCAGGTCCCAGGGTTGGACCGGGGAGCTGTTTTTT. The entire variable domain, with the rest obtained from reference TRBV5-8 and TRBJ2-2, is as follows: EAGVTQSPTHLIKTRGQQATLRCSPISGHTSVYWYQQALGLGLQFLLWYDEGEERNRGNFPPRFSGRQFPNYSSELNVNALELEDSALYLCASRSQGWTGELFFGEGSRLTVL.

This clone was seen at least ten times. V and J are TRBV29-1 and TRBJ1-3; no definite D call. Germline assignment: CDR1 SQVTM and CDR2 ANQGSEA. The length of the CDR3 is 14 residues. V was shortened by 6 bases and J by 0 bases, with 12 bases between the two germline ends. DNA of the CDR3: TGCAGCGTCCAGACTCTTACCTCTGGAAACACCATATATTTT. Protein: CSVQTLTSGNTIYF.

The chain couples TRBV7-6 to TRBJ1-3, with no clear D. In germline, CDR1 is SGHVS, CDR2 FNYEAQ. With 1 base removed from V and 5 bases from J, the gap between germline ends came to 6 bases. The CDR3 has 13 amino acids. The DNA for the CDR3 is TGTGCCAGCAGCTTAGTCTTTAGAAACACCATATATTTT. Protein product: CASSLVFRNTIYF.

This chain connects TRBV28 to TRBJ2-5, with D possibly TRBD1 on 5 matching bases. V lost 4 bases and J 2 bases, leaving 14 bases between the germline ends. CDR3 size: 15 residues. From germline, CDR1 is MDHEN and CDR2 SYDVKM. The CDR3 coding sequence is TGTGCCAGCAGTTCCCCGCCTCGACAGCAAGAGACCCAGTACTTC. It specifies CASSSPPRQQETQYF.

Here the CDR3 DNA reads TGTGCCAGCAGCGTACAGGGGGGCTCTGAAGCTTTCTTT. It is translated as CASSVQGGSEAFF. J is TRBJ1-1 and V is TRBV7-2, with 8 bases lining up with TRBD1. The CDR3 runs 13 residues. The germline V gene encodes CDR1 SGHTA and CDR2 FQGNSA. V lost 5 bases to trimming and J lost 6 bases; unmatched junction nucleotides: 5.

The chain joins TRBV21-1 to TRBJ1-6; the listed D gene, TRBD1, was not tested against the DNA. TRBV21-1 is a recognized pseudogene. The CDR3 is 15 amino acids. For the CDR3, the DNA is TGTGCCAGCAGGGGACAGCCCGCAAAAAATTCACCCCTCCACTTT. Protein product: CASRGQPAKNSPLHF.

The chain combines TRBV2 with TRBJ1-2; no reliable D call. This CDR3 comprises 15 residues. Per germline, CDR1 SNHLY and CDR2 FYNNEI. V lost 2 bases and J lost 0, with 10 bases in between. CDR3 in DNA: TGTGCCAGCAGTGAAATGGCAGAAGCTAACTATGGCTACACCTTC. This sequence encodes CASSEMAEANYGYTF.

The CDR3 bases are TGTGCCAGCAGCTTGGCCCAGGGGGTGTACACCGGGGAGCTGTTTTTT. This sequence encodes CASSLAQGVYTGELFF. The chain links TRBV5-4 to TRBJ2-2; TRBD1 agrees at 7 bases. Germline V gene lookup returns CDR1 SGHNT and CDR2 YYREEE (reference sequence). The CDR3 loop spans 16 amino acids. After removal of 0 bases from V and 3 bases from J, the junction contained 5 bases not matched to a gene.

CDR3 nucleotide sequence: TGCGCCAGCAGCCAAGATTTCGGGACAGGGACTTACAATGAGCAGTTCTTC. It is translated as CASSQDFGTGTYNEQFF. The chain has TRBV4-3 and TRBJ2-1; 9 bases match TRBD1. The CDR3 is 17 residues long. J gave up 4 bases and V 0 bases, and 7 bases lay outside the gene matches. Looked up from germline, CDR1 is LGHNA and CDR2 is YSLEER.

The chain combines TRBV18 with TRBJ1-1, with a tentative D call TRBD1 (6 bases). Trimming took 3 bases from V and 1 from J, leaving 9 bases between them. The CDR3 contains 14 residues. Germline V gene lookup returns CDR1 KGHSH and CDR2 LQKENI. CDR3 residues: CASSPRTANTEAFF. In DNA, the CDR3 is TGTGCCAGCTCACCCCGGACAGCGAACACTGAAGCTTTCTTT.

The J gene is TRBJ2-2, the V gene TRBV5-4; 9 bases are shared with TRBD1. The ends lost 4 bases at V and 6 bases at J; junction bases unmatched: 7. The length of the CDR3 is 15 residues. The V gene's germline CDR1 is SGHNT and CDR2 YYREEE (reference sequence). CDR3 nucleotides: TGTGCCAGCAGCACCGGACAGGGGAAGGCCGGGGAGCTGTTTTTT. It is translated as CASSTGQGKAGELFF.

This clone was seen a single time. The chain employs TRBV5-5 and TRBJ2-3; 8 bases align to TRBD1. The germline CDR1 and CDR2 sequences are SGHKS and YYEKEE (reference sequence). V was clipped by 4 bases and J by 0 bases; unmatched bases: 7. The length of the CDR3 is 16 residues. The CDR3 DNA reads as TGTGCCAGCAGCACGGACAGGGCGGTAAGCACAGATACGCAGTATTTT. It yields the protein CASSTDRAVSTDTQYF.

The chain employs TRBV13 and TRBJ1-1; D perhaps matches TRBD1 (6 bases). The germline gives CDR1 PRHDT, CDR2 FYEKMQ (reference sequence). The CDR3 contains 15 residues. Trimming stripped 2 bases from V and 0 bases from J, with 10 bases between. CDR3 loop: CASSLRQDVNTEAFF. CDR3 nucleotides: TGTGCCAGCAGCTTAAGACAGGATGTGAACACTGAAGCTTTCTTT.

The chain carries TRBV5-1 and TRBJ1-3; D not resolved. Germline V gives CDR1 SGHRS, CDR2 YFSETQ. The CDR3 length is 15 residues. Trimming cost V 0 bases and J 3 bases, with 10 bases left between them. This CDR3 reads CASSLEVAGGNTIYF. In DNA form, the CDR3 reads TGCGCCAGCAGCTTGGAGGTTGCGGGTGGAAACACCATATATTTT.

The count of this clone is one. The chain links TRBV7-2 to TRBJ2-1, with 8 positions matching TRBD2. CDR1 and CDR2 (germline): SGHTA, FQGNSA. The trim removed 7 bases at V and 13 bases at J, leaving 18 bases unmatched. There are 15 residues in the CDR3. The CDR3 region has the DNA TGTGCCAGCACCCCGGGGGTCAGCGGGGGCTACGTACAGTTCTTC. Translated: CASTPGVSGGYVQFF.

This chain connects TRBV5-1 to TRBJ1-1, with D uncertain. The length of the CDR3 is 11 residues. Trimming cost V 6 bases and J 1 base, with 4 bases left between them. The germline V gene encodes CDR1 SGHRS and CDR2 YFSETQ. Here the CDR3 DNA reads TGCGCCAGCACATCGAACACTGAAGCTTTCTTT. Encoded protein: CASTSNTEAFF.

This chain uses TRBV29-1 with TRBJ2-1; tentative D call: TRBD2 (5 bases). This CDR3 is 14 amino acids long. The germline CDR1 and CDR2 sequences are SQVTM and ANQGSEA. V was shortened by 7 bases and J by 3 bases, with 16 bases between the two germline ends. The CDR3 spells CSGNPGNVYNEQFF. The CDR3 bases are TGCAGCGGGAATCCGGGGAATGTCTACAATGAGCAGTTCTTC.

V usage is TRBV28 and J usage is TRBJ1-4; 7 bases align to TRBD1. The CDR3 extends over 17 amino acids. The trim removed 1 base at V and 5 bases at J, leaving 10 bases unmatched. Germline CDR1 reads MDHEN; CDR2 reads SYDVKM. CDR3 amino acids: CASSLLRTGRSNEKLFF. In DNA, the CDR3 is TGTGCCAGCAGTTTATTAAGGACAGGACGTTCCAATGAAAAACTGTTTTTT. Full variable domain (missing parts from reference TRBV28 and TRBJ1-4): DVKVTQSSRYLVKRTGEKVFLECVQDMDHENMFWYRQDPGLGLRLIYFSYDVKMKEKGDIPEGYSVSREKKERFSLILESASTNQTSMYLCASSLLRTGRSNEKLFFGSGTQLSVL.

The chain links TRBV28 to TRBJ2-7, with a tentative D call TRBD2 (5 bases). The germline V gene encodes CDR1 MDHEN and CDR2 SYDVKM. The CDR3 covers 13 residues. The V and J ends lost 7 bases and 5 bases respectively, with 15 bases between them. The chain's CDR3 is CASIRTAFDEQYF. The CDR3 DNA reads as TGTGCCAGCATTAGGACTGCTTTTGACGAGCAGTACTTC.

CDR3 amino acids: CASSPPGGREAFF. For the CDR3, the DNA is TGTGCCAGCAGCCCACCCGGAGGGAGGGAAGCTTTCTTT. The V gene is TRBV28, the J gene TRBJ1-1, with no clear D. V lost 6 bases to trimming and J lost 8 bases, with 16 bases between them. The CDR3 consists of 13 residues. Germline CDR1 is MDHEN and CDR2 is SYDVKM.

This clone appeared a few times. The chain combines TRBV3-1 (or the pseudogene TRBV3-2) with TRBJ1-2, with TRBD1 as a possible D gene (6 bases). V shed 4 bases and J shed 0 bases, with 9 bases lying between them. Germline-derived CDR1 and CDR2 are LGHDT and YNNKEL (reference sequence). This CDR3 contains 14 residues. CDR3 DNA sequence: TGTGCCAGCAGCCCCGGGACATCTAACTATGGCTACACCTTC. Protein: CASSPGTSNYGYTF.

J is TRBJ2-5 and V is TRBV5-1, with TRBD2 matching over 7 bases. This CDR3 contains 14 residues. V shed 4 bases and J 1 base; nucleotides not matched to a gene: 4. Germline V gene sequence: CDR1 SGHRS, CDR2 YFSETQ. CDR3 DNA sequence: TGCGCCAGCAGCGAGGGACTATTCCAAGAGACCCAGTACTTC. It codes for CASSEGLFQETQYF. Full variable domain (rest looked up from reference TRBV5-1 and TRBJ2-5): KAGVTQTPRYLIKTRGQQVTLSCSPISGHRSVSWYQQTPGQGLQFLFEYFSETQRNKGNFPGRFSGRQFSNSRSEMNVSTLELGDSALYLCASSEGLFQETQYFGPGTRLLVL.